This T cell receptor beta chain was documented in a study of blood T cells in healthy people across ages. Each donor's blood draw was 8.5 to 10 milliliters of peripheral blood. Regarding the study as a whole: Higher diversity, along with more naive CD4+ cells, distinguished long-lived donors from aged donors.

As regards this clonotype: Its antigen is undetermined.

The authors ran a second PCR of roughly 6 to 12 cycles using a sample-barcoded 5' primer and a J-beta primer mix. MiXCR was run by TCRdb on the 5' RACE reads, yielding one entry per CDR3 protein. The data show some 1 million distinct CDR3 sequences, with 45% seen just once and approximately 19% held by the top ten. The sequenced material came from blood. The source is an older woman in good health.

CDR3 region: CASSLVDRAYNEQFF. In DNA, the CDR3 is TGTGCCAGCAGCTTAGTAGATAGGGCCTACAATGAGCAGTTCTTC. The gene calls are TRBV11-2 and TRBJ2-1; unclear D gene. V lost 1 base to trimming and J lost 2 bases, with 9 bases between them. The CDR3 is made up of 15 amino acids. The V gene's germline CDR1 is SGHAT and CDR2 FQNNGV. Complete variable domain (other parts from reference TRBV11-2 and TRBJ2-1): EAGVAQSPRYKIIEKRQSVAFWCNPISGHATLYWYQQILGQGPKLLIQFQNNGVVDDSQLPKDRFSAERLKGVDSTLKIQPAKLEDSAVYLCASSLVDRAYNEQFFGPGTRLTVL.